This record looks at one T cell receptor beta chain sequence and its context. Antigen specificity is unknown. Germline lookup yields CDR1 MNHEY and CDR2 SVGAGI. The CDR3 spans 14 residues. Trimming stripped 6 bases from V and 8 bases from J, with 19 bases between. 13 Jbeta primers and 60 Vbeta primers were used for the PCR. The table came from immunoSEQ multiplex PCR; TCRdb's copy has only in-frame clones and leaves some out. The table lists approximately 170,000 clones, approximately 80% of them singletons, with less than 0.9% in the top ten. This entry is derived from a study of cytomegalovirus exposure and HLA in healthy donors. Study observations and caveats: It was taken for granted in presence/absence analyses that sequencing depth across donors was roughly uniform.

Sequenced material: PBMCs. J is TRBJ1-2 and V is TRBV6-5; no clear D gene. The sequence was collected from a female donor in good health and CMV-seronegative. The CDR3 region has the DNA TGTGCCAGCAGCCTCCCGGACTTTTCTATGGGCTACACCTTC. Amino acid sequence: CASSLPDFSMGYTF.